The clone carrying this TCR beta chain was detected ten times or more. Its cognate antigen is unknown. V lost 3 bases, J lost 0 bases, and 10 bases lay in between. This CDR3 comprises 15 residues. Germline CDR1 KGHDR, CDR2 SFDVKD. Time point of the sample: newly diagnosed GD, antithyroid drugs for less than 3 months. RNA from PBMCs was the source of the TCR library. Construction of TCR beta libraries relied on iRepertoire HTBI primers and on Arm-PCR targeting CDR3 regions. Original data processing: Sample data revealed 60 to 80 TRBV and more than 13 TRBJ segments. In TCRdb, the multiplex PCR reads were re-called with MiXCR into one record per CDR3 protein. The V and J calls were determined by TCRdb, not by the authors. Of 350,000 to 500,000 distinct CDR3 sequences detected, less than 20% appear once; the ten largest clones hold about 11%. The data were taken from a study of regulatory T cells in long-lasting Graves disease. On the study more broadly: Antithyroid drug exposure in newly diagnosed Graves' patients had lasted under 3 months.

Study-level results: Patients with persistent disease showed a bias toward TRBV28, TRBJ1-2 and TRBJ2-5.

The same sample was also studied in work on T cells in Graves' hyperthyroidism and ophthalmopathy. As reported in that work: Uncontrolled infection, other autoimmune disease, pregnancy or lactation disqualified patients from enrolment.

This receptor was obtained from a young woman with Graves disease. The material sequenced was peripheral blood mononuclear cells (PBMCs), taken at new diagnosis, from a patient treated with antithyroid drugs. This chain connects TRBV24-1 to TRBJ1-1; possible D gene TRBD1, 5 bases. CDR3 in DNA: TGTGCCACCAGTGATACAGGAGACATGAACACTGAAGCTTTCTTT. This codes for CATSDTGDMNTEAFF.